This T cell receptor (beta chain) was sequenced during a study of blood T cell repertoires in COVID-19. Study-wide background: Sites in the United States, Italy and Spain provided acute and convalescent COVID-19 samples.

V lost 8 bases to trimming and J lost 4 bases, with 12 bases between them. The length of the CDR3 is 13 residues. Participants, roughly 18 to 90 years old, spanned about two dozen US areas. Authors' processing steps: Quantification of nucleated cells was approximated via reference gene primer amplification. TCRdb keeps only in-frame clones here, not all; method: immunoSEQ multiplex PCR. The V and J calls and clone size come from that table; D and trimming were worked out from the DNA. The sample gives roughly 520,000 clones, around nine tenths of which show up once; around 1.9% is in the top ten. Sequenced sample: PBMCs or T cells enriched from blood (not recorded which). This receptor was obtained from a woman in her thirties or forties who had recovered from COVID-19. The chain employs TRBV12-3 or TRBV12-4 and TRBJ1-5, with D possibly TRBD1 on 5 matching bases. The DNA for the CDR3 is TGTGCCAGCGGGGGAGGGAGGAATCAGCCCCAGCATTTT. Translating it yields CASGGGRNQPQHF.